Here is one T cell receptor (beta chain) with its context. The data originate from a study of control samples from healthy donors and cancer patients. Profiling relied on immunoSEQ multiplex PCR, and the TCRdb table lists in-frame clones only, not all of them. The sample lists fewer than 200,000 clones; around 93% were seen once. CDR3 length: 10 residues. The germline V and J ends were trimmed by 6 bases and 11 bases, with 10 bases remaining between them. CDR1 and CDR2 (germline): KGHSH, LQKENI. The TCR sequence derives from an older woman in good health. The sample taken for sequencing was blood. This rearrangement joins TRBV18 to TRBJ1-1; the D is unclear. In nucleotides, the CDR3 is TGTGCCAGCTCCCCTTCCGGCGCTTTCTTT. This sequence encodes CASSPSGAFF.